The 13 T cell receptor beta chains listed next were all sequenced from one sample in a study of blood T cell repertoires in COVID-19. Clones were read by immunoSEQ multiplex PCR, and TCRdb kept only the in-frame ones, dropping some. The sample carries nearly 250,000 clones, about 89% recorded once. Sequenced sample: peripheral blood. The receptors come from an older woman who had recovered from COVID-19.

The genes are TRBV27 and TRBJ1-4, with 7 bases fitting TRBD1. Per germline, CDR1 MNHEY and CDR2 SMNVEV (reference sequence). The CDR3 consists of 15 residues. Unmatched junction bases numbered 7, after V lost 5 bases and J lost 4 bases. CDR3 coding DNA: TGTGCCAGCAGTCCCGGGACAGCTTTTAATGAAAAACTGTTTTTT. The encoded protein is CASSPGTAFNEKLFF.

This chain links TRBV15 with TRBJ1-3, with a possible D match to TRBD1 (5 bases). This CDR3 is 17 amino acids long. Germline V gene lookup returns CDR1 LNHNV and CDR2 YYDKDF (reference sequence). Trimming removed 8 bases from V and 3 bases from J, with 23 bases in between. CDR3 nucleotide sequence: TGTGCCACCTCAATGGGAAGGGGATGGGGCGTTGGAAACACCATATATTTT. The encoded protein is CATSMGRGWGVGNTIYF.

This clone was detected only once. V usage is TRBV15 and J usage is TRBJ1-2; TRBD1 is a possible D gene (5 bases). The CDR3 extends over 13 amino acids. Germline V gives CDR1 LNHNV, CDR2 YYDKDF (reference sequence). The V end lost 7 bases, the J end lost 0 bases, and 9 bases lay between the germline ends. CDR3 coding DNA: TGTGCCACCAAGCAGGGCGCTAACTATGGCTACACCTTC. This codes for CATKQGANYGYTF.

This chain links TRBV21-1 with TRBJ2-1; the D segment call TRBD1 is taken from the table without a DNA check. TRBV21-1 is an annotated pseudogene. The CDR3 is made up of 16 amino acids. CDR3 sequence reads: CASSKTDLGQHNEQFF. The CDR3 DNA sequence: TGTGCCAGCAGCAAAACCGACCTGGGACAACACAATGAGCAGTTCTTC.

The chain employs TRBV16 and TRBJ1-1; the D is unclear. Germline values: CDR1 KGHSY, CDR2 FQNENV. The V gene lost 3 bases and the J gene lost 0 bases, with 8 bases spanning the gap. The CDR3 sequence is 14 residues long. The CDR3 spells CASSQRQMNTEAFF. The CDR3 DNA sequence: TGTGCCAGCAGCCAGAGGCAGATGAACACTGAAGCTTTCTTT.

The chain uses TRBV11-3 and TRBJ2-5; 7 bases fit TRBD2. Looked up from germline, CDR1 is SGHNT and CDR2 is YENEEA. V was clipped by 1 base and J by 1 base; unmatched bases: 3. CDR3 size: 15 residues. CDR3 loop: CASSLGGGGQETQYF. For the CDR3, the DNA is TGTGCCAGCAGCTTAGGGGGCGGGGGCCAAGAGACCCAGTACTTC.

A word on this clone: In the same sample, other DNA sequences code for this CDR3. The J gene is TRBJ1-4, the V gene TRBV6-5; unclear D gene. The V gene's germline CDR1 is MNHEY and CDR2 SVGAGI. Between the trimmed V and J ends, which lost 2 bases and 5 bases, there was a span of 9 bases. The CDR3 runs 14 residues. CDR3 DNA: TGTGCCAGCAGTTACGGTACCAGAAATGAAAAACTGTTTTTT. Translating gives CASSYGTRNEKLFF.

This chain uses TRBV28 with TRBJ2-2, with a tentative D call TRBD2 (5 bases). V was trimmed by 8 bases and J by 1 base, leaving 14 bases between them. The CDR3 spans 15 residues. Germline loops: CDR1 MDHEN, CDR2 SYDVKM. The DNA of the CDR3 is TGTGCCAGCCAACCGAGGGCACTGAACACCGGGGAGCTGTTTTTT. This gives the protein CASQPRALNTGELFF. The complete variable domain, with remaining parts taken from reference TRBV28 and TRBJ2-2, reads DVKVTQSSRYLVKRTGEKVFLECVQDMDHENMFWYRQDPGLGLRLIYFSYDVKMKEKGDIPEGYSVSREKKERFSLILESASTNQTSMYLCASQPRALNTGELFFGEGSRLTVL.

The J gene is TRBJ2-6, the V gene TRBV10-3, with 8 bases fitting TRBD2. Per germline, CDR1 ENHRY and CDR2 SYGVKD. The CDR3 is 16 amino acids. Losses at the gene ends were 2 bases for V and 0 bases for J; bases not matched to a gene: 0. DNA of the CDR3: TGTGCCATCAGTGAGCGGGGGGGCTCTGGGGCCAACGTCCTGACTTTC. It is translated as CAISERGGSGANVLTF.

In DNA, the CDR3 is TGTGCCAGTAGTAGGCGACTAGCGGGGGGGCCGCAGGAGACCCAGTACTTC. Protein: CASSRRLAGGPQETQYF. The V call is TRBV19, the J call TRBJ2-5, with 14 bases matching TRBD2. The CDR3 is made up of 17 amino acids. Germline CDR1 and CDR2: LNHDA and SQIVND (reference sequence). V trimming: 4 bases; J trimming: 5 bases; junction bases outside the gene matches: 9.

The chain combines TRBV5-1 with TRBJ1-5; perhaps TRBD1 as D (6 bases). Trimming stripped 0 bases from V and 7 bases from J, with 20 bases between. The CDR3 length is 17 residues. Germline loops: CDR1 SGHRS, CDR2 YFSETQ. CDR3 nucleotide sequence: TGCGCCAGCAGCTTGGGGGCTCTCACAGGGACGGGGCAGCCCCAGCATTTT. Its protein product is CASSLGALTGTGQPQHF.

The genes are TRBV20-1 and TRBJ1-2; TRBD1 matches 10 bases. The germline gives CDR1 DFQATT, CDR2 SNEGSKA (reference sequence). V dropped 6 bases and J dropped 7; count of bases not matched to a gene: 2. The CDR3 length is 11 residues. This CDR3 is CSAGTGVGYTF. CDR3 DNA: TGCAGTGCCGGGACAGGGGTTGGCTACACCTTC.

The chain combines TRBV28 with TRBJ1-2, with a tentative D call TRBD1 (5 bases). V lost 4 bases to trimming and J lost 6 bases, with 12 bases between them. Germline V gene lookup returns CDR1 MDHEN and CDR2 SYDVKM. The CDR3 contains 13 residues. DNA for the CDR3: TGTGCCAGCAGTTCCGGTCTCAGGGATGGCTACACCTTC. This encodes CASSSGLRDGYTF.